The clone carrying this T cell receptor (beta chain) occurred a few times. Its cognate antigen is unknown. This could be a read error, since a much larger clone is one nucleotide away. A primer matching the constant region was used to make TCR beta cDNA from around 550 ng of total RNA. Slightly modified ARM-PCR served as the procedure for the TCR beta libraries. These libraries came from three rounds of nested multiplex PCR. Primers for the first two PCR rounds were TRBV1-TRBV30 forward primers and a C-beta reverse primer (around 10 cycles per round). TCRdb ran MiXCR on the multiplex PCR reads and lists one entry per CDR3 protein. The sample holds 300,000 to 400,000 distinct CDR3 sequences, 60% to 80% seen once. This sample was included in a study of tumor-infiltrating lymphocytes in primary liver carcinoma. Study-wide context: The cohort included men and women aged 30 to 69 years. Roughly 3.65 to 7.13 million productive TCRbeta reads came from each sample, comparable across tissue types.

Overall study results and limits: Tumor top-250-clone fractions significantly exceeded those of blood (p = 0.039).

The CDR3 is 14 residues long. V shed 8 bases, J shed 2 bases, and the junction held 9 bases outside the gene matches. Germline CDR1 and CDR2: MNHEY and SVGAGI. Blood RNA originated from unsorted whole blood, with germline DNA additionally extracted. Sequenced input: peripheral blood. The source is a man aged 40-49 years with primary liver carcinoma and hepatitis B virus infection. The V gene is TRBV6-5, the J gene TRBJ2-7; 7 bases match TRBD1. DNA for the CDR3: TGTGCCAGCGGTTCCAGGGACAGCACCTACGAGCAGTACTTC. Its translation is CASGSRDSTYEQYF.